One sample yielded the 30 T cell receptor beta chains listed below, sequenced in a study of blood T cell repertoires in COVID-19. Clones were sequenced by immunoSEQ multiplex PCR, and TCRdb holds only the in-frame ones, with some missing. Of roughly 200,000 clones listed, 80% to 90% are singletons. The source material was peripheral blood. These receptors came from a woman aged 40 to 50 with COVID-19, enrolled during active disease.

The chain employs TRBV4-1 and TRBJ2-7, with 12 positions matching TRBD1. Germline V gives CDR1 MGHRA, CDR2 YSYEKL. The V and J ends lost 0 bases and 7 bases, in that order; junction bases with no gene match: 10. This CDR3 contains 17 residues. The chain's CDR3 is CASSQDNGGQGAWEQYF. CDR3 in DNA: TGCGCCAGCAGCCAAGACAACGGGGGACAGGGGGCTTGGGAGCAGTACTTC.

DNA for the CDR3: TGCAGCGTTGTGGCCCCCCGGGTCGAAGCTTTCTTT. This translates into CSVVAPRVEAFF. V gene TRBV29-1 combines with J gene TRBJ1-1; D gene uncertain. The V end was cut by 4 bases, the J end by 8 bases, with 14 bases between. Germline CDR1 SQVTM, CDR2 ANQGSEA. The CDR3 extends over 12 amino acids.

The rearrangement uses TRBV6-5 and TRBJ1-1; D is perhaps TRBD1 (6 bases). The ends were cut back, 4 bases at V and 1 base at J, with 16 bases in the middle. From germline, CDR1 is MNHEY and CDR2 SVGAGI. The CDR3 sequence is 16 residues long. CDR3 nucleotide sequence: TGTGCCAGCAGTTTTATCAGGGGTGGTTCGAACACTGAAGCTTTCTTT. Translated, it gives CASSFIRGGSNTEAFF.

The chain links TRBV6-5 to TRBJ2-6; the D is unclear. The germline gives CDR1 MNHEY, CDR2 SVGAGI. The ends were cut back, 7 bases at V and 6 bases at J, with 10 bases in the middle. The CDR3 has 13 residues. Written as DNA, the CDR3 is TGTGCCAGCAACCTAGGAGCGGCCAACGTCCTGACTTTC. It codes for CASNLGAANVLTF.

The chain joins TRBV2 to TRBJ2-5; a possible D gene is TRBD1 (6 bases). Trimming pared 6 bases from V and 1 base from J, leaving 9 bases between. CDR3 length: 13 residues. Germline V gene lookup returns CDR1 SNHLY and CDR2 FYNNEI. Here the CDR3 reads CASSQGFQETQYF. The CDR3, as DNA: TGTGCCAGCAGCCAGGGGTTCCAAGAGACCCAGTACTTC.

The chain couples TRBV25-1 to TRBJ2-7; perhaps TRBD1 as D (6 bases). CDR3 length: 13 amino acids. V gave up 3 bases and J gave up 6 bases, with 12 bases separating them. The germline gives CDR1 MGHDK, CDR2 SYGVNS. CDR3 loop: CASSEAGVGEQYF. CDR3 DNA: TGTGCCAGCAGTGAGGCAGGGGTGGGCGAGCAGTACTTC.

CDR3: CASSLARLAGGSGANVLTF. Here the CDR3 DNA reads TGTGCCAGCAGCTTGGCTCGACTAGCGGGGGGCTCTGGGGCCAACGTCCTGACTTTC. The chain recombines TRBV5-4 with TRBJ2-6; TRBD2 agrees at 13 bases. Unmatched junction bases numbered 3, after V lost 0 bases and J lost 0 bases. This CDR3 region has 19 residues. Germline CDR1 and CDR2: SGHNT and YYREEE (reference sequence).

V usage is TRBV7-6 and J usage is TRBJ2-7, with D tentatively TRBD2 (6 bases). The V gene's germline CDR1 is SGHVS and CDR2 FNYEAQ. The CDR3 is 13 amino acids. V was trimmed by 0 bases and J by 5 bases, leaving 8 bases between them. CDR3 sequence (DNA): TGTGCCAGCAGCTTAGCCGGGGGTGACGAGCAGTACGTC. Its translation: CASSLAGGDEQYV.

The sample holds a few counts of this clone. The CDR3 DNA reads TGTGCAAGTCGCTTTGGCAAACAGACAGGGAAAACGAGCTCCTATAATTCACCCCTCCACTTT. Its translation: CASRFGKQTGKTSSYNSPLHF. The V call is TRBV12-2, the J call TRBJ1-6; TRBD1, the table's D call, lacks a check against the DNA. TRBV12-2 is a pseudogene locus. The CDR3 is made up of 21 amino acids.

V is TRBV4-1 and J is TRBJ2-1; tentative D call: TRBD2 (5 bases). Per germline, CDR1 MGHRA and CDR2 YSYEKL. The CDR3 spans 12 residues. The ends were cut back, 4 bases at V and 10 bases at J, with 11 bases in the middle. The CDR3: CASSLGMGEQFF. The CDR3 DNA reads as TGCGCCAGCAGCCTCGGGATGGGGGAGCAGTTCTTC.

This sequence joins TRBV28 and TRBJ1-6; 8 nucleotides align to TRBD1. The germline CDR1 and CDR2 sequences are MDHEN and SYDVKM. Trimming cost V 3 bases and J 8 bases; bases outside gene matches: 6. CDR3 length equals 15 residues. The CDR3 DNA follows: TGTGCCAGCAGTTTCAACAGGGGGTCGGATTCACCCCTCCACTTT. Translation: CASSFNRGSDSPLHF.

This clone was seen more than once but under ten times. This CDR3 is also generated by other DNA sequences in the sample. The chain's CDR3 is CASSPDSDTQYF. In DNA form, the CDR3 reads TGTGCCAGCAGCCCAGACTCAGATACGCAGTATTTT. This sequence joins TRBV11-2 and TRBJ2-3; no definite D call. The V end was cut by 5 bases, the J end by 4 bases, with 7 bases between. The CDR3 extends over 12 amino acids. The germline gives CDR1 SGHAT, CDR2 FQNNGV.

The CDR3 bases are TGTGCCAGCAGCCTGGGACTATCGGAGCGCTACACCTTC. It translates to CASSLGLSERYTF. The J gene is TRBJ1-2, the V gene TRBV5-6; a weak D match, TRBD1 (5 bases). The V gene's germline CDR1 is SGHDT and CDR2 YYEEEE. V was clipped by 4 bases and J by 9 bases, with 16 bases between them. CDR3 length: 13 residues.

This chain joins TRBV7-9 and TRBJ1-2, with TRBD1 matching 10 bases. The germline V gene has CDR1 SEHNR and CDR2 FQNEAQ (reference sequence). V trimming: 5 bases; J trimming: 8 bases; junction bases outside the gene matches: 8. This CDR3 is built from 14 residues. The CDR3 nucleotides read TGTGCCAGCAGCCCCCGGGACAGGGGAAGCGGCTACACCTTC. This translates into CASSPRDRGSGYTF.

The CDR3 DNA reads TGCGCCAGCAGCTCGAACGGACTAGCTCAAGAGACCCAGTACTTC. Translation gives CASSSNGLAQETQYF. This chain joins TRBV5-1 and TRBJ2-5, with 8 bases aligning to TRBD2. V shed 3 bases and J 2 bases; nucleotides not matched to a gene: 6. The CDR3 consists of 15 residues. Germline loops: CDR1 SGHRS, CDR2 YFSETQ.

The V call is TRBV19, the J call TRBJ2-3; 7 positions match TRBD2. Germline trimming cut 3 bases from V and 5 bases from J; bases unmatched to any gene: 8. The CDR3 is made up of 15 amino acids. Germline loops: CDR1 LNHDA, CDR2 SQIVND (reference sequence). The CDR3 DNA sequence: TGTGCCAGTAGTATTTTAGGCGGGAGTGGAGATACGCAGTATTTT. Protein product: CASSILGGSGDTQYF.

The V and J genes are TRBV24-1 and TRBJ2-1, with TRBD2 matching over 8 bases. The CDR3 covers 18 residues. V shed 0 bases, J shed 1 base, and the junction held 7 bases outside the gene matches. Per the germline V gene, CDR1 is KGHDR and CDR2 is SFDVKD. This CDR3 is CATSDLGSERGSYNEQFF. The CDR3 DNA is TGTGCCACCAGTGATTTGGGCTCGGAGCGGGGGTCCTACAATGAGCAGTTCTTC.

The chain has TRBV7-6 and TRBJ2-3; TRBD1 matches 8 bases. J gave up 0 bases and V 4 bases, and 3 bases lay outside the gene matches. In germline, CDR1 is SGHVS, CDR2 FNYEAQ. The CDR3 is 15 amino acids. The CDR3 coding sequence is TGTGCCAGCAGCTCGACAGGGGCGAGCACAGATACGCAGTATTTT. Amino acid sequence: CASSSTGASTDTQYF.

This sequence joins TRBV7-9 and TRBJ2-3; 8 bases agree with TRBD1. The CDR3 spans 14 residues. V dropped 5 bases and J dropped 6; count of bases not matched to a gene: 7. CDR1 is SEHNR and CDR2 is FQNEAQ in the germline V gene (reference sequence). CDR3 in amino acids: CASSKGQAADTQYF. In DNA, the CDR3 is TGTGCCAGCAGCAAGGGACAGGCTGCGGATACGCAGTATTTT.

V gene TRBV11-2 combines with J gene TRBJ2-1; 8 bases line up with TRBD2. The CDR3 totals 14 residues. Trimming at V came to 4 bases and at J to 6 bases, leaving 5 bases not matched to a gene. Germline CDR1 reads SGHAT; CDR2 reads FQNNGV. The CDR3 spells CASSSTAGGNEQFF. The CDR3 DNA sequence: TGTGCCAGCAGCTCCACTGCGGGGGGCAATGAGCAGTTCTTC.

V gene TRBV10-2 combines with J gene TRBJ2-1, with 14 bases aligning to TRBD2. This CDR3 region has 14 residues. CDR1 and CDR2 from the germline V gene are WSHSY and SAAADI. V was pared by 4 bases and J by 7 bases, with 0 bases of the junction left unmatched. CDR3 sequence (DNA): TGCGCCAGCAGTGGACTAGCGGGAGGGAATGAGCAGTTCTTC. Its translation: CASSGLAGGNEQFF.

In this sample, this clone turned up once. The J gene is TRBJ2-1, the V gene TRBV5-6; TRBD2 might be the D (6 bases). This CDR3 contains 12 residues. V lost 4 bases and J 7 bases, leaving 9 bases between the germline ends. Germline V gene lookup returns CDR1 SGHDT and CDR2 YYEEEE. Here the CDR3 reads CASSQDYNEQFF. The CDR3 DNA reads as TGTGCCAGCAGCCAGGACTATAATGAGCAGTTCTTC. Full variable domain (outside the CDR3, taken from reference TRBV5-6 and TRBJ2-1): DAGVTQSPTHLIKTRGQQVTLRCSPKSGHDTVSWYQQALGQGPQFIFQYYEEEERQRGNFPDRFSGHQFPNYSSELNVNALLLGDSALYLCASSQDYNEQFFGPGTRLTVL.

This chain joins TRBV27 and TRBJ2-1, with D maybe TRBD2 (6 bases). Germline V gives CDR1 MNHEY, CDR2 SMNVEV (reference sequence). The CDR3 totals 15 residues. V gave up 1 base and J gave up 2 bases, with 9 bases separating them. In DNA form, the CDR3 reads TGTGCCAGCAGTTTATGGTCGGGGGCCTACAATGAGCAGTTCTTC. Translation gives CASSLWSGAYNEQFF.

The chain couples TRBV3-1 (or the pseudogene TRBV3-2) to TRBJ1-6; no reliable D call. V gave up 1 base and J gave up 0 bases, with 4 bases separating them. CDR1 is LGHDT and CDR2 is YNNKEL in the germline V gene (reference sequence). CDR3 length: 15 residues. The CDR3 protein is CASSQGSSYNSPLHF. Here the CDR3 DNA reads TGTGCCAGCAGCCAAGGGAGCTCCTATAATTCACCCCTCCACTTT.

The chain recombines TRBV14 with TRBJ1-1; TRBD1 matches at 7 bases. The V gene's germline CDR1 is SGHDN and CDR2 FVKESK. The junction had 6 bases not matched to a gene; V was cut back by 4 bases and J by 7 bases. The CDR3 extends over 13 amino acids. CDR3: CASSRKRDSEAFF. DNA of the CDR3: TGTGCCAGCAGCCGGAAAAGGGACAGTGAAGCTTTCTTT.

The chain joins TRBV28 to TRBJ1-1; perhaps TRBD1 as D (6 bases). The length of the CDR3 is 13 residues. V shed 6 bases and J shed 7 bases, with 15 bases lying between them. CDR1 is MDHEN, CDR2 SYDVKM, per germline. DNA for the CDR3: TGTGCCAGCAGACAACAGGGTAGTCTTGAAGCTTTCTTT. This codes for CASRQQGSLEAFF.

The CDR3 DNA sequence: TGTGCCAGCAGCTCCTCCCCGGGACAGGGGGCAGTTAACTATGGCTACACCTTC. Translation gives CASSSSPGQGAVNYGYTF. The V gene is TRBV11-2, the J gene TRBJ1-2; 12 bases fit TRBD1. CDR1 and CDR2 (germline): SGHAT, FQNNGV. V lost 4 bases, J lost 1 base, and 10 bases stayed unmatched. This CDR3 contains 18 residues.

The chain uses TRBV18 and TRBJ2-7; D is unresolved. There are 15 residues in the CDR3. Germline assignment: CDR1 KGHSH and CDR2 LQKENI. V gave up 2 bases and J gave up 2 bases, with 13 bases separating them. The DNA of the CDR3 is TGTGCCAGCTCACCAGGGCAAGGAAATCCCTACGAGCAGTACGTC. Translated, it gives CASSPGQGNPYEQYV.

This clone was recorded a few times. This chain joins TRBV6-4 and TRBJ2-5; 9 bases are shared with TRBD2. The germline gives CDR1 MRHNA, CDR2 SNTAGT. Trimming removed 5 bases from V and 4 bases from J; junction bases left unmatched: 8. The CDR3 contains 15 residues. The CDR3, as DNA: TGTGCCAGCAGTCTTGGAGCGGGAGGATCAGAGACCCAGTACTTC. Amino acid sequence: CASSLGAGGSETQYF.

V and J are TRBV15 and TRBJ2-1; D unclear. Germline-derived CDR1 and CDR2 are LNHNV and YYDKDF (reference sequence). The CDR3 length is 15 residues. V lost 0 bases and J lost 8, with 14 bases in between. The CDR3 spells CATSRDLEGRHEQFF. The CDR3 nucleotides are TGTGCCACCAGCAGAGATCTAGAAGGTCGCCATGAGCAGTTCTTC.